Presented here are 5 T cell receptor beta chains from one specimen sequenced in a study of shared clonotypes between healthy human individuals. Using immunoSEQ multiplex PCR, the repertoire was profiled, and TCRdb retains in-frame clones only, with some absent. Of about 600,000 clones detected, 95% to 96% appear once; the ten largest clones hold 0.1% to 0.11%. Selected positively for CCR7 and CD45RO-negative, naive CD8 cells excluded terminally differentiated effector memory CD45RA+ cells. Sample: naive CD8+ T cells sorted from blood. These receptors were obtained from a woman in her 30s in good health.

This clone appeared once. The chain carries TRBV5-8 and TRBJ2-5; a possible D gene is TRBD1 (6 bases). Germline V gives CDR1 SGHTS, CDR2 YDEGEE. There are 17 residues in the CDR3. V was cut by 0 bases and J by 5 bases, with 20 bases left in between. CDR3 coding DNA: TGTGCCAGCAGCTTGGAGGGGGTGTTTCGCGTAGGCGAGACCCAGTACTTC. This codes for CASSLEGVFRVGETQYF. The full variable domain, rest sourced from reference TRBV5-8 and TRBJ2-5, is EAGVTQSPTHLIKTRGQQATLRCSPISGHTSVYWYQQALGLGLQFLLWYDEGEERNRGNFPPRFSGRQFPNYSSELNVNALELEDSALYLCASSLEGVFRVGETQYFGPGTRLLVL.

The chain is built from TRBV4-2 and TRBJ2-7, with D perhaps given as TRBD1 or TRBD2 (5 bases each). The CDR3 is 13 amino acids. V gave up 4 bases and J gave up 6 bases, with 13 bases separating them. CDR1 is LGHNA, CDR2 YNFKEQ, per germline. In DNA, the CDR3 is TGTGCCAGCAGCCCCACGGTTGGGGGCGAGCAGTACTTC. Protein product: CASSPTVGGEQYF.

The chain carries TRBV6-5 and TRBJ2-5, with 7 bases that match TRBD2. The J call may be wrong; the DNA end is better matched by TRBJ2-7. This CDR3 is built from 14 residues. Germline loops: CDR1 MNHEY, CDR2 SVGAGI. CDR3 DNA sequence: TGTGCCAGCAGTTACCTGGGAGGGACCTACGAGCAGTACTTC. This gives the protein CASSYLGGTYEQYF.

This chain uses TRBV25-1 with TRBJ2-5, with 11 bases lining up with TRBD2. V shed 0 bases, J shed 5 bases, and the junction held 11 bases outside the gene matches. Looked up from germline, CDR1 is MGHDK and CDR2 is SYGVNS. The CDR3 totals 18 residues. CDR3: CASSEYLAASGRRETQYF. CDR3 nucleotide sequence: TGTGCCAGCAGTGAATATCTCGCGGCTAGCGGGAGGAGGGAGACCCAGTACTTC. The full variable domain, with the rest looked up from reference TRBV25-1 and TRBJ2-5, is EADIYQTPRYLVIGTGKKITLECSQTMGHDKMYWYQQDPGMELHLIHYSYGVNSTEKGDLSSESTVSRIRTEHFPLTLESARPSHTSQYLCASSEYLAASGRRETQYFGPGTRLLVL.

This chain connects TRBV11-3 to TRBJ2-3; the D is unclear. Germline CDR1 and CDR2: SGHNT and YENEEA. The CDR3 extends over 13 amino acids. V lost 2 bases and J 6 bases, leaving 9 bases between the germline ends. The DNA for the CDR3 is TGTGCCAGCAGCTTATCACCCCCGGATACGCAGTATTTT. Encoded protein: CASSLSPPDTQYF.